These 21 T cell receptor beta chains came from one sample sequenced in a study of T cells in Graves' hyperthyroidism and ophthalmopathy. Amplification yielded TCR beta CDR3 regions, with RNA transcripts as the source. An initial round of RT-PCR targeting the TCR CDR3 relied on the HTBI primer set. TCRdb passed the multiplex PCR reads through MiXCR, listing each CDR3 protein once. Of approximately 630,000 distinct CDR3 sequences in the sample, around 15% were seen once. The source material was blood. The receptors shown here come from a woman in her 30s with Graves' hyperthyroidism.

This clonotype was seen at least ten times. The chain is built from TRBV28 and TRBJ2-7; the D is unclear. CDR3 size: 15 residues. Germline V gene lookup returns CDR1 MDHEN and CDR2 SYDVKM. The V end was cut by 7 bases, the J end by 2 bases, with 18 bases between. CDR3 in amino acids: CASTPRATPAYEQYF. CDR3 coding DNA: TGTGCCAGCACTCCTCGGGCCACACCGGCCTACGAGCAGTACTTC.

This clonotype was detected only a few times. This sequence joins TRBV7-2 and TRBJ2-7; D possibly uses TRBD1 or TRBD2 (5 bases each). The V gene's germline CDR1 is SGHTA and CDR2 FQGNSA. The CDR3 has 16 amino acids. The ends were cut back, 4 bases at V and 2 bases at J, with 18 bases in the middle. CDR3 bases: TGTGCCAGCAGCTCCTCCGGGACGCGCGCCCCCTACGAGCAGTACTTC. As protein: CASSSSGTRAPYEQYF.

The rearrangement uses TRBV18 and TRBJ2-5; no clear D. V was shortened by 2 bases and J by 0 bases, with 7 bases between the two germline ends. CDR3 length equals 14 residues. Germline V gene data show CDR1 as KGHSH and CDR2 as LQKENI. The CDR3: CASSPYSDQETQYF. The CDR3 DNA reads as TGTGCCAGCTCACCATACAGCGACCAAGAGACCCAGTACTTC. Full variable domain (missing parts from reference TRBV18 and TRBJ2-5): NAGVMQNPRHLVRRRGQEARLRCSPMKGHSHVYWYRQLPEEGLKFMVYLQKENIIDESGMPKERFSAEFPKEGPSILRIQQVVRGDSAAYFCASSPYSDQETQYFGPGTRLLVL.

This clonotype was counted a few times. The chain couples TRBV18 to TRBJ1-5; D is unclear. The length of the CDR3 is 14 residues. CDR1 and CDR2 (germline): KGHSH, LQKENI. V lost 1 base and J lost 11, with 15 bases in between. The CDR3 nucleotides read TGTGCCAGCTCACCACAGGGAGTACAAAGAGCCCAGCATTTT. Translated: CASSPQGVQRAQHF.

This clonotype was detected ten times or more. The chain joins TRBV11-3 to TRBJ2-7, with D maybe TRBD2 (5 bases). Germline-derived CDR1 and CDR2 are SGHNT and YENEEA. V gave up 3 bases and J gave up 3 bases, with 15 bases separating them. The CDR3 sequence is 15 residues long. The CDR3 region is CASSFGGTLGYEQYF. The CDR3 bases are TGTGCCAGCAGCTTTGGAGGCACCCTTGGCTACGAGCAGTACTTC.

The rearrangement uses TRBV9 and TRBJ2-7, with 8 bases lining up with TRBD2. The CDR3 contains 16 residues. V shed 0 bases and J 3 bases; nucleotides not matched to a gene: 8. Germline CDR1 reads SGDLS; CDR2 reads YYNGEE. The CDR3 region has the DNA TGTGCCAGCAGCGTAGAACCTAGCGGGCGACTCTACGAGCAGTACTTC. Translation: CASSVEPSGRLYEQYF.

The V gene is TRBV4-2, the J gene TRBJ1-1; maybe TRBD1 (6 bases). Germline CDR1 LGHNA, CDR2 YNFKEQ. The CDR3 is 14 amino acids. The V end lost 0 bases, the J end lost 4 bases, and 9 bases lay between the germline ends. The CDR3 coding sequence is TGTGCCAGCAGCCAAGATACAGGGAGCACTGAAGCTTTCTTT. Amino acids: CASSQDTGSTEAFF.

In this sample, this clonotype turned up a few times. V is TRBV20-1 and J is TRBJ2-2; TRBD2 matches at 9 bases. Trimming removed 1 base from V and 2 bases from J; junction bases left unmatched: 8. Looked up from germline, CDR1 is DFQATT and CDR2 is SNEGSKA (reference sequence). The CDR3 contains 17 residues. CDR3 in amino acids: CSARVLSGSPNTGELFF. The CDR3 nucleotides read TGCAGTGCTAGAGTCCTTAGCGGGAGTCCCAACACCGGGGAGCTGTTTTTT.

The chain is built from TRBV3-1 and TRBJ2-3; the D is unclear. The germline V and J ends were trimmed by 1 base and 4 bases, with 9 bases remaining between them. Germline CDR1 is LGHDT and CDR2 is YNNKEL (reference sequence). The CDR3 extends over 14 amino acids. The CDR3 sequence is CASSQGPAADTQYF. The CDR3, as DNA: TGTGCCAGCAGCCAAGGGCCCGCGGCAGATACGCAGTATTTT.

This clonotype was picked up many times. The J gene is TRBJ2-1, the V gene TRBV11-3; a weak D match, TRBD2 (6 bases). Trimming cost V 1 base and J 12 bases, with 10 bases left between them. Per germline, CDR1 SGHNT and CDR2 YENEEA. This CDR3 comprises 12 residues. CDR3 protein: CASSLGDSGQFF. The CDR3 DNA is TGTGCCAGCAGCTTAGGAGATAGCGGGCAGTTCTTC.

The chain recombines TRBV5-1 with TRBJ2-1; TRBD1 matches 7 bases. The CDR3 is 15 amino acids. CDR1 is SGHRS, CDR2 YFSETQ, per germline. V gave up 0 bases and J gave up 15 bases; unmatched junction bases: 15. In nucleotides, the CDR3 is TGCGCCAGCAGCTTGGGATCGGGACAGATAGAGGTTCGGTTCTTC. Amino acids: CASSLGSGQIEVRFF.

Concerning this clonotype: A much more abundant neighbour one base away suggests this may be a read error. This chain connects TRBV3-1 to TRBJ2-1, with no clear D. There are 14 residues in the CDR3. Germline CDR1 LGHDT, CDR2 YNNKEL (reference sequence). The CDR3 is CTSSHVATYNEQFF. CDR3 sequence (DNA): TGTACCAGCAGCCACGTCGCTACTTACAATGAGCAGTTCTTC.

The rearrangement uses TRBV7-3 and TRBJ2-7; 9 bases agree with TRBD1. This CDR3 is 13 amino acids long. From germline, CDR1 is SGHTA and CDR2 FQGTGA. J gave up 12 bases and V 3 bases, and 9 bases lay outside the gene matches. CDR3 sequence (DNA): TGTGCCAGCAGCTTCGATGAGGGGACAGGGCGGTACTTC. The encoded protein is CASSFDEGTGRYF.

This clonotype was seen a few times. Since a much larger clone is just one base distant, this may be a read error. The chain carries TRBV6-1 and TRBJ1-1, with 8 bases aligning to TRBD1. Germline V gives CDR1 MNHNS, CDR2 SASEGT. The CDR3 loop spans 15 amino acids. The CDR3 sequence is CACSQPGGRNTEAFF. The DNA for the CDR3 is TGTGCCTGCAGTCAACCAGGGGGCAGGAACACTGAAGCTTTCTTT.

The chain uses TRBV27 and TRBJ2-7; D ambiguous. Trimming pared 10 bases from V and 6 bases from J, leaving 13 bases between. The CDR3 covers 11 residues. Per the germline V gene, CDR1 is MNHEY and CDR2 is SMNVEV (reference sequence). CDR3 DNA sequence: TGTGCCACCATAAAAGGCGGCGAGCAGTACTTC. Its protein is CATIKGGEQYF.

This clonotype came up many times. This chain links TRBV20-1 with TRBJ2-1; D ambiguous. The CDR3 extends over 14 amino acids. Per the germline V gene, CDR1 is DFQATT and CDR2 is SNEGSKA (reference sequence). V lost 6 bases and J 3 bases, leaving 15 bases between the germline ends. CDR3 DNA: TGCAGTGCAAGACCCAGGAACAACTACAATGAGCAGTTCTTC. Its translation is CSARPRNNYNEQFF.

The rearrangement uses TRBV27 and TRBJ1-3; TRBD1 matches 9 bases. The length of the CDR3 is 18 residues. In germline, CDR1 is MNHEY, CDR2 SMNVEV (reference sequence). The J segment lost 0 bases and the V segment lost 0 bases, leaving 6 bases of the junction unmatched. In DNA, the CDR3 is TGTGCCAGCAGTTTATCGTGGACAGGGGCCTTCTCTGGAAACACCATATATTTT. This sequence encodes CASSLSWTGAFSGNTIYF.

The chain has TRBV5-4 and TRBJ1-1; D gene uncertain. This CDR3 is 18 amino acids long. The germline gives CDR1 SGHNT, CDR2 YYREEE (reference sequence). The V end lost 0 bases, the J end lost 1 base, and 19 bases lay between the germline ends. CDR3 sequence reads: CASSLEVPGSPQNTEAFF. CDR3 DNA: TGTGCCAGCAGCTTGGAAGTTCCCGGTTCCCCGCAGAACACTGAAGCTTTCTTT.

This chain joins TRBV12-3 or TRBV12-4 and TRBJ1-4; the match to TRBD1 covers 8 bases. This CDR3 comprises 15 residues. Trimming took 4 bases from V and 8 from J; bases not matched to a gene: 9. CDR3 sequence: CASSSTDREGEKLFF. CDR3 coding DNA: TGTGCCAGCAGTTCCACGGACAGGGAGGGAGAAAAACTGTTTTTT.

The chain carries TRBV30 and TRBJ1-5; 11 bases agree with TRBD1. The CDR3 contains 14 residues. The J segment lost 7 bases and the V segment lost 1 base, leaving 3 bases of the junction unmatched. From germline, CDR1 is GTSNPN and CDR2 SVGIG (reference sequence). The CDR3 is CAWSAGQGDQPQHF. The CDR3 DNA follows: TGTGCCTGGAGTGCGGGACAGGGGGACCAGCCCCAGCATTTT.

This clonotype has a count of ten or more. The CDR3 protein is CSTYVGGRRSYNEQFF. CDR3 in DNA: TGCAGCACCTATGTGGGCGGGAGGCGCTCCTACAATGAGCAGTTCTTC. This sequence joins TRBV29-1 and TRBJ2-1, with 8 bases matching TRBD2. Germline assignment: CDR1 SQVTM and CDR2 ANQGSEA. The CDR3 contains 16 residues. V shed 8 bases and J 0 bases; nucleotides not matched to a gene: 12.